This is a list of T cell receptor beta chains from one sample in a study of blood T cells in healthy people across ages. Using its own MiXCR run on the 5' RACE reads, TCRdb lists one record per CDR3 protein. The table lists approximately 730,000 distinct CDR3 sequences, roughly 44% of them singletons. Sequencing was carried out using blood. These receptors were taken from an older woman in good health. Both conserved end residues are part of each CDR3. The order of the fields is clone size, J gene, D gene, V gene, CDR3 protein, CDR3 DNA. A D gene is named only where the DNA matches it firmly. Only part of the rows carry a size: once, few, many, or a class if the clone is expanded.

>NA|TRBJ2-1|NA|TRBV29-1
CSVEKSWERFF
TGCAGCGTTGAAAAATCCTGGGAACGGTTCTTC
>NA|TRBJ1-1|NA|TRBV6-6
CASIYDVGGWGHTEAFF
TGTGCCAGCATTTACGATGTGGGGGGCTGGGGGCACACTGAAGCTTTCTTT
>many|TRBJ2-1|NA|TRBV10-3
CAISESVGVTYNEQFF
TGTGCCATCAGTGAGTCTGTAGGGGTCACCTACAATGAGCAGTTCTTC
>few|TRBJ1-1|TRBD1|TRBV7-9
CASSLAGGTGPTEAFF
TGTGCCAGCAGCTTAGCAGGAGGGACAGGGCCCACTGAAGCTTTCTTT
>NA|TRBJ2-7|NA|TRBV6-6
CASTPGPYEQYF
TGTGCCAGCACCCCCGGTCCCTACGAGCAGTACTTC
>NA|TRBJ2-7|NA|TRBV2
CANSVGGGRYEQYF
TGTGCCAACAGTGTAGGTGGGGGCCGCTACGAGCAGTACTTC
>once|TRBJ2-2|TRBD1|TRBV4-2
CASRGQGMVDGELFF
TGTGCCAGCAGGGGACAGGGTATGGTTGACGGGGAGCTGTTTTTT
>NA|TRBJ1-4|NA|TRBV5-1
CASSPEGRRYEKLFF
TGCGCCAGCAGCCCCGAGGGCAGGCGGTATGAAAAACTGTTTTTT
>few|TRBJ2-3|NA|TRBV9
CASSVAGFDTDTQYF
TGTGCCAGCAGCGTAGCGGGGTTCGACACAGATACGCAGTATTTT
>NA|TRBJ2-5|TRBD2|TRBV5-1
CASSLERLATETQYF
TGCGCCAGCAGCTTGGAGAGACTAGCGACGGAGACCCAGTACTTC
>NA|TRBJ2-7|NA|TRBV7-2
CASGVAYEQYF
TGTGCCAGCGGGGTGGCGTACGAGCAGTACTTC
>NA|TRBJ2-3|NA|TRBV10-3
CAISDLGTLDTQYF
TGTGCCATCAGTGACCTCGGGACGTTAGATACGCAGTATTTT
>few|TRBJ1-2|NA|TRBV25-1
CASLRGGGYGYTF
TGTGCCAGCCTCCGTGGGGGGGGATATGGCTACACCTTC
>many|TRBJ2-5|NA|TRBV10-3
CAISGDTSPYRETQYF
TGTGCCATCAGTGGAGACACCTCTCCCTATCGAGAGACCCAGTACTTC
>NA|TRBJ2-7|NA|TRBV29-1
CSVADLYEQYF
TGCAGCGTCGCGGACTTATACGAGCAGTACTTC
>NA|TRBJ2-1|NA|TRBV6-6
CASSQMGGGYNEQFF
TGTGCCAGCAGCCAAATGGGTGGGGGTTACAATGAGCAGTTCTTC
>NA|TRBJ2-7|NA|TRBV20-1
CSARVLGGLNYEQYF
TGCAGTGCTAGAGTCCTTGGGGGCTTGAACTACGAGCAGTACTTC
>NA|TRBJ2-1|TRBD2|TRBV20-1
CSARREGPNEQFF
TGCAGTGCTAGGCGGGAGGGCCCCAATGAGCAGTTCTTC
>NA|TRBJ2-6|NA|TRBV18
CASSPVGGANVLTF
TGTGCCAGCTCACCCGTCGGCGGGGCCAACGTCCTGACTTTC
>NA|TRBJ1-2|TRBD1|TRBV18
CASSPGTGASNYGYTF
TGTGCCAGCTCACCCGGGACAGGGGCCTCTAACTATGGCTACACCTTC
>NA|TRBJ1-1|TRBD1|TRBV6-6
CASSYQGAMNTEAFF
TGTGCCAGCAGTTACCAGGGGGCGATGAACACTGAAGCTTTCTTT
>NA|TRBJ1-1|NA|TRBV6-2/TRBV6-3
CASSPLDVLNTEAFF
TGTGCCAGCAGCCCACTGGACGTACTGAACACTGAAGCTTTCTTT
>NA|TRBJ2-7|TRBD1|TRBV14
CASSQVSGGSYEQYF
TGTGCCAGCAGCCAAGTTTCAGGGGGTTCCTACGAGCAGTACTTC
>NA|TRBJ1-5|TRBD1|TRBV20-1
CSARETGNNRAQHF
TGCAGTGCTCGGGAGACAGGGAACAACAGGGCCCAGCATTTT
>many|TRBJ2-3|NA|TRBV25-1
CASSDRARTDTQYF
TGTGCCAGCAGTGACAGGGCGCGCACAGATACGCAGTATTTT
>NA|TRBJ2-7|TRBD2|TRBV20-1
CSVPSGSYNEQYF
TGCAGTGTCCCTAGCGGATCCTACAATGAGCAGTACTTC
>NA|TRBJ2-3|TRBD2|TRBV20-1
CSATSGTSGGAGDTQYF
TGCAGTGCTACCTCCGGGACTAGCGGGGGGGCGGGAGATACGCAGTATTTT
>many|TRBJ2-1|TRBD2|TRBV20-1
CSARDHGLAGPSSYNEQFF
TGCAGTGCTAGAGATCACGGACTAGCGGGGCCAAGCTCCTACAATGAGCAGTTCTTC
>NA|TRBJ1-4|NA|TRBV2
CASRSWVANEKLFF
TGTGCCAGCAGGTCCTGGGTGGCTAATGAAAAACTGTTTTTT
>NA|TRBJ2-2|NA|TRBV6-2/TRBV6-3
CASSWLTGNTGELFF
TGTGCCAGCAGTTGGTTGACAGGGAACACCGGGGAGCTGTTTTTT
>few|TRBJ2-7|NA|TRBV20-1
CSARDPGGVGEQYF
TGCAGTGCTAGAGATCCAGGGGGGGTCGGGGAGCAGTACTTC
>once|TRBJ2-2|TRBD2|TRBV12-5
CASGPTPSGGQIGELFF
TGTGCTAGTGGACCGACCCCTAGCGGGGGGCAGATCGGGGAGCTGTTTTTT
>NA|TRBJ2-7|TRBD2|TRBV29-1
CSVGTSGRGAGEQYF
TGCAGCGTTGGGACTAGCGGGAGAGGGGCGGGCGAGCAGTACTTC
>NA|TRBJ1-1|TRBD1|TRBV9
CASSTGGDRPVTEAFF
TGTGCCAGCAGCACGGGAGGGGACAGGCCGGTCACTGAAGCTTTCTTT
>NA|TRBJ1-4|NA|TRBV2
CASSEAQSTNEKLFF
TGTGCCAGCAGTGAAGCCCAGTCAACTAATGAAAAACTGTTTTTT
>few|TRBJ1-1|TRBD1|TRBV3-1
CASSQDRRGTAEAFF
TGTGCCAGCAGCCAAGACCGCAGGGGGACGGCTGAAGCTTTCTTT
>NA|TRBJ1-2|NA|TRBV3-1
CASSQGQVNYGYTF
TGTGCCAGCAGCCAAGGCCAGGTTAACTATGGCTACACCTTC
>NA|TRBJ2-6|TRBD1|TRBV27
CASSWGTGSSGANVLTF
TGTGCCAGCAGTTGGGGGACAGGATCCTCTGGGGCCAACGTCCTGACTTTC
>NA|TRBJ2-1|NA|TRBV3-1
CASRRGAGGYEQFF
TGTGCCAGCCGGCGGGGCGCGGGTGGTTATGAGCAGTTCTTC
>many|TRBJ2-5|NA|TRBV12-3/TRBV12-4
CASSASAQETQYF
TGTGCCAGCTCCGCGTCCGCACAAGAGACCCAGTACTTC
>NA|TRBJ2-7|TRBD1|TRBV27
CASGGTGWDEQYF
TGTGCCAGCGGAGGGACAGGTTGGGACGAGCAGTACTTC
>NA|TRBJ2-3|TRBD2|TRBV20-1
CSASGTSGATDTQYF
TGCAGTGCTTCCGGGACTAGCGGGGCCACAGATACGCAGTATTTT
>NA|TRBJ2-3|TRBD2|TRBV6-2/TRBV6-3
CAGVLAGADTQYF
TGTGCCGGCGTCCTAGCGGGCGCGGATACGCAGTATTTT
>NA|TRBJ1-2|NA|TRBV29-1
CSVETRTDVYGYTF
TGCAGCGTTGAAACCCGGACGGACGTCTATGGCTACACCTTC
>NA|TRBJ2-7|TRBD2|TRBV3-1
CASSQMSGVAYEQYF
TGTGCCAGCAGCCAAATGAGCGGGGTGGCCTACGAGCAGTACTTC
>few|TRBJ2-1|NA|TRBV6-8
CASSYPDLRGSYNEQFF
TGTGCCAGCAGTTACCCGGACCTCCGAGGCTCCTACAATGAGCAGTTCTTC
>NA|TRBJ1-1|TRBD1|TRBV10-3
CAISPPGTGNTEAFF
TGTGCCATCAGTCCCCCTGGGACAGGGAACACTGAAGCTTTCTTT
>few|TRBJ2-1|NA|TRBV11-2
CASSLAPGLINEQFF
TGTGCCAGCAGCTTGGCCCCGGGACTTATAAATGAGCAGTTCTTC
>few|TRBJ2-2|NA|TRBV20-1
CSARGPLGGGHTGELFF
TGCAGTGCTAGAGGTCCTCTGGGCGGCGGACACACCGGGGAGCTGTTTTTT
>NA|TRBJ1-1|NA|TRBV29-1
CSALGTMDTEAFF
TGCAGCGCCCTCGGTACGATGGACACTGAAGCTTTCTTT
>NA|TRBJ1-1|NA|TRBV7-2
CASSSAAPNTEAFF
TGTGCCAGCAGTTCGGCCGCACCCAACACTGAAGCTTTCTTT
>NA|TRBJ2-5|TRBD2|TRBV9
CASTTSGAGGQETQYF
TGTGCCAGCACCACTTCGGGCGCGGGGGGGCAAGAGACCCAGTACTTC
>NA|TRBJ2-1|TRBD1|TRBV11-3
CASSTGQGYNEQFF
TGTGCCAGCAGCACAGGACAGGGCTACAATGAGCAGTTCTTC
>NA|TRBJ1-6|TRBD1|TRBV6-6
CASSPLRDRGDNSPLHF
TGTGCCAGCAGCCCGCTCCGGGACAGGGGAGACAATTCACCCCTCCACTTT